Listed below are T cell receptor beta chains from one sample, sequenced in a study of identical twins. TCRdb passed the 5' RACE reads through MiXCR, listing each CDR3 protein once. This table has 500,000 to 650,000 distinct CDR3 sequences, approximately 20% appearing once. The same data also went into a second study, on yellow fever vaccine responses in identical twins.

Sequencing was performed on CD4+ T cells sorted from blood. The receptors derive from a woman between 18 and 30 years old in good health. Each CDR3 is given with its conserved first and last residue. D genes are given only for firm matches. The size field is filled for only some rows; it gives once, few, many or a size class.

V	size	J	D	DNA	CDR3
TRBV12-3/TRBV12-4	-	TRBJ2-7	-	TGTGCCAGCACCTCCGGGGGAAGCATGGCCTACGAGCAGTACTTC	CASTSGGSMAYEQYF
TRBV19	-	TRBJ2-2	-	TGTGCCAGTAAGCACAGTGGACCGAACACCGGGGAGCTGTTTTTT	CASKHSGPNTGELFF
TRBV5-6	few	TRBJ2-3	-	TGTGCCAGCAGCCCCTTGGGAGTTAGCACAGATACGCAGTATTTT	CASSPLGVSTDTQYF
TRBV12-3/TRBV12-4	-	TRBJ2-1	-	TGTGCCAGCAGTTTAACCAGGGGTAGTTCCTACAATGAGCAGTTCTTC	CASSLTRGSSYNEQFF
TRBV5-1	few	TRBJ2-3	-	TGCGCCAGCAGCTTGGGGGGCGGGTACAGCACAGATACGCAGTATTTT	CASSLGGGYSTDTQYF
TRBV20-1	few	TRBJ2-5	-	TGCAGTGCTAGTCCGGTTTTGCAAGAGACCCAGTACTTC	CSASPVLQETQYF
TRBV3-1	-	TRBJ2-7	-	TGTGCCAGCAGCCAAGATACCCCGGGGGAGCAGTACTTC	CASSQDTPGEQYF
TRBV10-3	-	TRBJ2-7	TRBD2	TGTGCCATCAAGGGAACTAGCGGGAGTTACGAGCAGTACTTC	CAIKGTSGSYEQYF
TRBV20-1	-	TRBJ1-1	-	TGCAGTGCTGCAAACCTGGGGGGGCCTGAAGCTTTCTTT	CSAANLGGPEAFF
TRBV7-2	few	TRBJ1-5	-	TGTGCCAGCAGACCAACAGGGAGTAGCAATCAGCCCCAGCATTTT	CASRPTGSSNQPQHF
TRBV20-1	few	TRBJ2-1	-	TGCAGTGCTAGATCCGGCGGGGAGCAGTTCTTC	CSARSGGEQFF
TRBV7-2	few	TRBJ2-3	-	TGTGCCAGCAGCCCCCAATTCCGGGCCACAGATACGCAGTATTTT	CASSPQFRATDTQYF
TRBV20-1	-	TRBJ1-2	TRBD1	TGCGGGAAGGACAGGATCGCCGGCTACACCTTC	CGKDRIAGYTF
TRBV9	-	TRBJ2-5	TRBD2	TGTGCCAGCAGCGTCGGTACTAGCGGGTCCCAAGAGACCCAGTACTTC	CASSVGTSGSQETQYF
TRBV7-7	-	TRBJ2-3	-	TGTGCCAGCAGCTTAGGGGGTAGCAGGTTCGATACGCAGTATTTT	CASSLGGSRFDTQYF
TRBV20-1	-	TRBJ2-5	-	TGCAGTGCTGGGGGTTGGCTCGTGCAAGAGACCCAGTACTTC	CSAGGWLVQETQYF
TRBV29-1	-	TRBJ1-1	-	TGCAGCGTTGCAGCGTTACCCTGGACAGCAGAGAACACTGAAGCTTTCTTT	CSVAALPWTAENTEAFF
TRBV10-1	-	TRBJ2-5	TRBD1	TGCGCCAGCAGTGAGTCGGGACAGGTATCTCAGTACTTC	CASSESGQVSQYF
TRBV6-1	few	TRBJ2-5	-	TGTGCCAGCAGTCGCCCCGGGGGCCAAGAGACCCAGTACTTC	CASSRPGGQETQYF
TRBV28	few	TRBJ2-3	-	TGTGCCAGCAGTGTAGCTGACAGGTTAAACAAACCTCTTTTT	CASSVADRLNKPLF
TRBV12-3/TRBV12-4	once	TRBJ2-1	-	TGTGCCAGCAGTTATGGGCCCTCATTCGGGACAAACAATGAGCAGTTCTTC	CASSYGPSFGTNNEQFF
TRBV5-1	many	TRBJ1-2	TRBD1	TGCGCCAGCAGCCCGAGGACAGGGGGCAATTTTGGCTACACCTTC	CASSPRTGGNFGYTF
TRBV14	-	TRBJ2-1	-	TGTGCCAGCAGCCCTTGGAGCGGAGGCACCAACTACAATGAGCAGTTCTTC	CASSPWSGGTNYNEQFF
TRBV11-2	-	TRBJ2-4	TRBD1	TGTGCCAGCAGCTTCCGACAGGGGGTTTCCAAAAACATTCAGTACTTC	CASSFRQGVSKNIQYF
TRBV6-5	few	TRBJ1-2	TRBD1	TGTGCCAGCAGTTACTCGACAGGGGGTAACTATGGCTACACCTTC	CASSYSTGGNYGYTF
TRBV20-1	few	TRBJ2-1	TRBD1	TGCAGTGCGAGACAGGGAGACAATGAGCAGTTCTTC	CSARQGDNEQFF
TRBV12-3/TRBV12-4	many	TRBJ2-1	TRBD2	TGTGCCAGCAGCTCCGGGACTAGCGGATACAATGAGCAGTTCTTC	CASSSGTSGYNEQFF
TRBV12-3/TRBV12-4	-	TRBJ2-3	-	TGTGCCAGCAGGACTAGGGGTGGCACAGATACGCAGTATTTT	CASRTRGGTDTQYF
TRBV29-1	few	TRBJ2-1	-	TGCAGCGTACGTTGGTGGGGTAGCTCCTACAATGAGCAGTTCTTC	CSVRWWGSSYNEQFF
TRBV25-1	once	TRBJ2-2	-	TGTGCCAGCAGTGAGTCTAACACCAACACCGGGGAGCTGTTTTTT	CASSESNTNTGELFF
TRBV5-1	-	TRBJ2-7	-	TGCGCCAGCAGCTTGGAACCGGAATCAAGGGGGCAGTACTTC	CASSLEPESRGQYF
TRBV15	-	TRBJ1-4	-	TGTGCCACCAGCAAATGGGATAATGAAAAACTGTTTTTT	CATSKWDNEKLFF
TRBV5-1	few	TRBJ2-6	TRBD1	TGCGCCAGCAGCTTGGGGGGACAGGCCATCTCTGGGGCCAACGTCCTGACTTTC	CASSLGGQAISGANVLTF
TRBV5-1	-	TRBJ2-7	-	TGCGCCAGCAGCCCGGATCTAGGGACACTTTACGAGCAGTACTTC	CASSPDLGTLYEQYF
TRBV7-9	-	TRBJ2-7	-	TGTGCCAGCAGCACATTCACAGGGTCCGAGCAGTACTTC	CASSTFTGSEQYF
TRBV29-1	few	TRBJ2-7	TRBD2	TGCAGCGTTGCGGGGACTAGCGGGAGGTGGTACGAGCAGTACTTC	CSVAGTSGRWYEQYF
TRBV7-8	many	TRBJ2-3	TRBD2	TGTGCCAGCAGCCCTAGGACTAGCGGGAGCGGAGATACGCAGTATTTT	CASSPRTSGSGDTQYF
TRBV20-1	-	TRBJ2-3	TRBD2	TGCAGTGCTAGAGATCCTTGGCGGGGGGGCCCCACAGATACGCAGTATTTT	CSARDPWRGGPTDTQYF
TRBV14	few	TRBJ2-3	TRBD2	TGTGCCAGCAGCCACCCTCTAGCGGGACCTTCAGTTTCTAGCACAGATACGCAGTATTTT	CASSHPLAGPSVSSTDTQYF
TRBV18	few	TRBJ2-5	-	TGTGCCAGCTCAGCAGCGCAAGAGACCCAGTACTTC	CASSAAQETQYF
TRBV7-2	-	TRBJ2-2	-	TGTGCCAGCAGCTTAGTGTCGGAGGTCACCGGGGAGCTGTTTTTT	CASSLVSEVTGELFF
TRBV7-6	-	TRBJ2-2	TRBD2	TGTGCCAGCAGCAACGGACTAGCTGGGGGGGAGCTGTTTTTT	CASSNGLAGGELFF
TRBV7-9	few	TRBJ2-3	TRBD1	TGTGCCAGCAGCTTACTGGGCAGGGGGCCAGATACGCAGTATTTT	CASSLLGRGPDTQYF
TRBV10-3	-	TRBJ2-5	TRBD2	TGTGCCATCAGTGGACTAGCGGCCCAAGAGACCCAGTACTTC	CAISGLAAQETQYF
TRBV28	few	TRBJ2-5	-	TGTGCCAGCAGTTTATCTTTAGGGACCCAGTACTTC	CASSLSLGTQYF
TRBV19	-	TRBJ1-5	TRBD1	TGTGCCAGTAAGGAGGACAGGACCTCCCATAGCAATCAGCCCCAGCATTTT	CASKEDRTSHSNQPQHF
TRBV24-1	few	TRBJ2-5	TRBD2	TGTGCCACCAGTCCTGGACTAGCAGATCAAGAGACCCAGTACTTC	CATSPGLADQETQYF
TRBV9	few	TRBJ2-1	TRBD2	TGTGCCAGCAGCGGGGGACTAGCGGGGGGGCGGTACAATGAGCAGTTCTTC	CASSGGLAGGRYNEQFF
TRBV18	few	TRBJ1-1	-	TGTGCCAGCTCACCTGATCTACAGATGAACACTGAAGCTTTCTTT	CASSPDLQMNTEAFF
TRBV20-1	-	TRBJ2-3	-	TGCAGTGCTAGGACCCTGAGTAGCACAGATACGCAGTATTTT	CSARTLSSTDTQYF
TRBV10-2	few	TRBJ2-3	TRBD2	TGCGCCAGCCTTCCGTTTAGCGGGGCCTTCACAGATACGCAGTATTTT	CASLPFSGAFTDTQYF
TRBV15	once	TRBJ2-1	-	TGTGCCACCAGCAGAGACCTAGGGGGCTCCTACAATGAGCAGTTCTTC	CATSRDLGGSYNEQFF
TRBV5-1	few	TRBJ2-3	TRBD2	TGCGCCAGCAGCTTGGGAGCGGGGGGGCCTTTCGCAGATACGCAGTATTTT	CASSLGAGGPFADTQYF
TRBV6-6	-	TRBJ2-2	-	TGTGCCAGCAGTTACGTCGTGCCCGGGGAGCTGTTTTTT	CASSYVVPGELFF
TRBV7-9	-	TRBJ2-2	TRBD2	TGTGCCAGCAGCTTATCCGGGACTAGCGTTAACACCGGGGAGCTGTTTTTT	CASSLSGTSVNTGELFF
TRBV6-5	-	TRBJ1-2	-	TGTGCCAGCAGTTACTCCTGGACAGAGTATGGCTACACCTTC	CASSYSWTEYGYTF
TRBV10-3	-	TRBJ2-1	-	TGTGCCGTGCAGGTCCAACCCGTAGACAATGAGCAGTTCTTC	CAVQVQPVDNEQFF
TRBV10-1	-	TRBJ2-7	-	TGCGCCAGCCAAAAAGGTGGAGCGGGCTCCTACGAGCAGTACTTC	CASQKGGAGSYEQYF
TRBV12-3/TRBV12-4	-	TRBJ2-1	-	TGTGCCAGCAGTTTTTCCTGGACCAACAATGAGCAGTTCTTC	CASSFSWTNNEQFF